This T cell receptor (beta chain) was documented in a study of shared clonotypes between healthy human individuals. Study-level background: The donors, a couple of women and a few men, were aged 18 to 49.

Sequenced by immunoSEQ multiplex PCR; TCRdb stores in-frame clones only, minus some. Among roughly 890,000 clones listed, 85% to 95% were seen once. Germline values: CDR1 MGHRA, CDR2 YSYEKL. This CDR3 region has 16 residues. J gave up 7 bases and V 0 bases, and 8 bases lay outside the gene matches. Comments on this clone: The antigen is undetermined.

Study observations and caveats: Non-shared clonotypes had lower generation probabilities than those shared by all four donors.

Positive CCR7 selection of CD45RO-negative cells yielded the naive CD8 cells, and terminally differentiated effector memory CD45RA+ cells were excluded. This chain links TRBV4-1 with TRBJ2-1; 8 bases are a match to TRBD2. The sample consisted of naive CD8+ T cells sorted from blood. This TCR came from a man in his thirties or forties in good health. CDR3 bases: TGCGCCAGCAGCCAAGAGGTAACGGGAGGGCAGAATGAGCAGTTCTTC. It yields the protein CASSQEVTGGQNEQFF.